The present entry profiles one T cell receptor (beta chain) with its context. The antigen is undetermined. The source of the sample is a study of T cells after yellow fever vaccination. Notes on the study in general: Researchers cautioned that FACS-sorted repertoires could harbor abundant clonotypes contaminating from the bulk population. Across the CD4 and CD8 compartments, a small share of clonotypes was present in both. Among primary-vaccination clones, most reappeared after the booster, at 95% to 96% for CD4 and about 90% for CD8.

TCR cDNA was made by 5'RACE template switching, adding a universal primer site and UMIs. TCRdb ran MiXCR on the 5' RACE reads and lists one entry per CDR3 protein. The table lists approximately 510,000 distinct CDR3 sequences, just over 20% of them singletons, with approximately 15% in the top ten. The CDR3 length is 18 residues. Looked up from germline, CDR1 is DFQATT and CDR2 is SNEGSKA (reference sequence). Trimming stripped 4 bases from V and 2 bases from J, with 25 bases between. V gene TRBV20-1 combines with J gene TRBJ2-3; D is perhaps TRBD1 (6 bases). This clonotype originated in a young man who received the YFV17D yellow fever vaccine. The sample here was PBMCs, taken 20 to 25 days after the first yellow fever vaccination. CDR3 region: CSANSPGTKWGPTDTQYF. For the CDR3, the DNA is TGCAGTGCTAATAGCCCAGGCACCAAATGGGGGCCCACAGATACGCAGTATTTT.